This is a list of T cell receptor beta chains from one sample in a study of blood T cell repertoires in COVID-19. Profiling relied on immunoSEQ multiplex PCR, and the TCRdb table lists in-frame clones only, not all of them. This repertoire shows approximately 270,000 clones, 65% to 90% found once; its top ten account for less than 2%. Sequences were obtained from PBMCs or T cells enriched from blood (not recorded which). These receptors originate from a man between 35 and 55 years old who had recovered from COVID-19. Both conserved end residues are part of each CDR3. A D gene is named only where the DNA matches it firmly. Only some rows state a clone size, as once, few, many or a class for expanded clones.

V gene: TRBV27
clone size: .
D gene: .
J gene: TRBJ2-2
CDR3 protein: CASSFRAGLVTGELFF
CDR3 DNA: TGTGCCAGCAGTTTCAGAGCAGGGTTGGTCACCGGGGAGCTGTTTTTT

V gene: TRBV15
clone size: .
D gene: .
J gene: TRBJ1-1
CDR3 protein: CATSRDLRAFF
CDR3 DNA: TGTGCCACCAGCAGAGATCTTAGAGCTTTCTTT

V gene: TRBV10-3
clone size: .
D gene: .
J gene: TRBJ1-2
CDR3 protein: CAIEENYGYTF
CDR3 DNA: TGTGCCATCGAGGAGAACTATGGCTACACCTTC

V gene: TRBV9
clone size: once
D gene: TRBD2
J gene: TRBJ2-7
CDR3 protein: CASSPSGSSYEQYF
CDR3 DNA: TGTGCCAGCAGCCCTAGCGGGAGCTCCTACGAGCAGTACTTC

V gene: TRBV27
clone size: .
D gene: TRBD2
J gene: TRBJ2-1
CDR3 protein: CASSSTSYLLAGDNEQFF
CDR3 DNA: TGTGCCAGCAGTTCAACCTCCTATTTGCTAGCGGGGGACAATGAGCAGTTCTTC

V gene: TRBV29-1
clone size: .
D gene: TRBD1
J gene: TRBJ2-7
CDR3 protein: CSVDKVGGDEQYF
CDR3 DNA: TGCAGCGTTGACAAGGTAGGGGGCGACGAGCAGTACTTC

V gene: TRBV7-2
clone size: .
D gene: TRBD1
J gene: TRBJ1-3
CDR3 protein: CASSLRDRGNTIYF
CDR3 DNA: TGTGCCAGCAGCCTCCGGGACAGGGGGAACACCATATATTTT

V gene: TRBV19
clone size: .
D gene: .
J gene: TRBJ1-1
CDR3 protein: CASSNTAEAFF
CDR3 DNA: TGTGCCAGTAGTAACACAGCTGAAGCTTTCTTT

V gene: TRBV6-5
clone size: once
D gene: .
J gene: TRBJ1-1
CDR3 protein: CASSYHRVGTEAFF
CDR3 DNA: TGTGCCAGCAGTTACCACAGGGTTGGGACTGAAGCTTTCTTT

V gene: TRBV28
clone size: .
D gene: .
J gene: TRBJ1-1
CDR3 protein: CASSPGGNTEAFF
CDR3 DNA: TGTGCCAGCAGCCCCGGGGGGAACACTGAAGCTTTCTTT

V gene: TRBV14
clone size: few
D gene: .
J gene: TRBJ1-1
CDR3 protein: CASSQEYEAFF
CDR3 DNA: TGTGCCAGCAGCCAGGAGTATGAAGCTTTCTTT

V gene: TRBV6-4
clone size: .
D gene: .
J gene: TRBJ1-1
CDR3 protein: CASSPQGRVTEAFF
CDR3 DNA: TGTGCCAGCAGTCCACAGGGCCGGGTCACTGAAGCTTTCTTT

V gene: TRBV2
clone size: .
D gene: TRBD1
J gene: TRBJ2-1
CDR3 protein: CASRLDRDTEQFF
CDR3 DNA: TGTGCCAGCAGGTTGGACAGGGATACTGAGCAGTTCTTC

V gene: TRBV18
clone size: few
D gene: .
J gene: TRBJ2-7
CDR3 protein: CASSPPAIPHEQYF
CDR3 DNA: TGTGCCAGCTCACCTCCAGCGATTCCGCACGAGCAGTACTTC

V gene: TRBV9
clone size: .
D gene: TRBD2
J gene: TRBJ2-7
CDR3 protein: CASSPGGPYEQYF
CDR3 DNA: TGTGCCAGCAGTCCGGGAGGGCCCTACGAGCAGTACTTC

V gene: TRBV3-1/TRBV3-2
clone size: .
D gene: .
J gene: TRBJ1-2
CDR3 protein: CASSQDSYGYTF
CDR3 DNA: TGTGCCAGCAGCCAAGACAGCTATGGCTACACCTTC

V gene: TRBV7-8
clone size: .
D gene: TRBD1
J gene: TRBJ1-2
CDR3 protein: CASSDYRDRGDYGYTF
CDR3 DNA: TGTGCCAGCAGCGATTACCGGGACAGGGGGGACTATGGCTACACCTTC

V gene: TRBV30
clone size: .
D gene: TRBD1
J gene: TRBJ1-4
CDR3 protein: CACQTGENEKLFF
CDR3 DNA: TGTGCCTGTCAGACAGGGGAAAATGAAAAACTGTTTTTT

V gene: TRBV19
clone size: .
D gene: TRBD1
J gene: TRBJ2-5
CDR3 protein: CASSISGRGQETQYF
CDR3 DNA: TGTGCCAGTAGTATCTCTGGCAGGGGGCAGGAGACCCAGTACTTC

V gene: TRBV30
clone size: .
D gene: TRBD2
J gene: TRBJ2-1
CDR3 protein: CAWNMGLAGGHNEQFF
CDR3 DNA: TGTGCCTGGAACATGGGCCTAGCGGGGGGGCACAATGAGCAGTTCTTC

V gene: TRBV6-5
clone size: .
D gene: TRBD2
J gene: TRBJ2-1
CDR3 protein: CASTPSEGLLNEQFF
CDR3 DNA: TGTGCCAGCACCCCATCGGAGGGACTACTCAATGAGCAGTTCTTC

V gene: TRBV4-1
clone size: few
D gene: .
J gene: TRBJ2-7
CDR3 protein: CASSGAGGLGSYEQYF
CDR3 DNA: TGCGCCAGCAGTGGGGCAGGTGGGTTGGGGTCCTACGAGCAGTACTTC

V gene: TRBV18
clone size: .
D gene: .
J gene: TRBJ2-2
CDR3 protein: CASSPPAGTNTGELFF
CDR3 DNA: TGTGCCAGCTCACCACCGGCAGGGACAAACACCGGGGAGCTGTTTTTT

V gene: TRBV19
clone size: .
D gene: .
J gene: TRBJ2-7
CDR3 protein: CASSIQGLAYEQYF
CDR3 DNA: TGTGCCAGTAGTATTCAGGGTCTGGCCTACGAGCAGTACTTC

V gene: TRBV6-5
clone size: .
D gene: .
J gene: TRBJ1-6
CDR3 protein: CASSRQTYNSPLHF
CDR3 DNA: TGTGCCAGCAGTCGACAGACCTATAATTCACCCCTCCACTTT

V gene: TRBV10-3
clone size: .
D gene: TRBD1
J gene: TRBJ2-2
CDR3 protein: CAIRDRGAGELFF
CDR3 DNA: TGTGCCATAAGAGACAGGGGGGCCGGGGAGCTGTTTTTT

V gene: TRBV20-1
clone size: .
D gene: TRBD2
J gene: TRBJ2-7
CDR3 protein: CSARGGHEQYF
CDR3 DNA: TGCAGTGCTAGGGGAGGGCACGAGCAGTACTTC

V gene: TRBV9
clone size: .
D gene: TRBD1
J gene: TRBJ1-5
CDR3 protein: CASSVGSGGLSNQPQHF
CDR3 DNA: TGTGCCAGCAGCGTAGGGTCAGGGGGGTTGAGCAATCAGCCCCAGCATTTT

V gene: TRBV5-4
clone size: .
D gene: .
J gene: TRBJ2-7
CDR3 protein: CASSVGQAYEQYF
CDR3 DNA: TGTGCCAGCAGTGTCGGCCAGGCCTACGAGCAGTACTTC

V gene: TRBV10-3
clone size: once
D gene: .
J gene: TRBJ1-6
CDR3 protein: CAISELGEKSSYNSPLHF
CDR3 DNA: TGTGCCATCAGTGAGTTAGGGGAAAAAAGCTCCTATAATTCACCCCTCCACTTT

V gene: TRBV29-1
clone size: .
D gene: .
J gene: TRBJ2-5
CDR3 protein: CSVDRGKETQYF
CDR3 DNA: TGCAGCGTTGATCGGGGGAAAGAGACCCAGTACTTC

V gene: TRBV3-1/TRBV3-2
clone size: .
D gene: .
J gene: TRBJ1-1
CDR3 protein: CASSQQILGARTEAFF
CDR3 DNA: TGTGCCAGCAGCCAACAGATTCTGGGGGCGAGGACTGAAGCTTTCTTT

V gene: TRBV9
clone size: .
D gene: TRBD2
J gene: TRBJ2-1
CDR3 protein: CASSVDGGGAYEQFF
CDR3 DNA: TGTGCCAGCAGCGTAGACGGCGGGGGGGCCTATGAGCAGTTCTTC

V gene: TRBV27
clone size: .
D gene: TRBD2
J gene: TRBJ2-1
CDR3 protein: CASSRGLAGEQFF
CDR3 DNA: TGTGCCAGCAGCCGCGGACTAGCGGGCGAGCAGTTCTTC

V gene: TRBV30
clone size: .
D gene: .
J gene: TRBJ2-7
CDR3 protein: CAWSRTLGFYEQYF
CDR3 DNA: TGTGCCTGGAGTAGGACTCTAGGGTTCTACGAGCAGTACTTC

V gene: TRBV11-3
clone size: .
D gene: TRBD1
J gene: TRBJ1-1
CDR3 protein: CASSLGSDREAFF
CDR3 DNA: TGTGCCAGCAGCTTAGGTTCGGACAGGGAAGCTTTCTTT

V gene: TRBV6-5
clone size: .
D gene: TRBD2
J gene: TRBJ2-7
CDR3 protein: CASSYSQRGQRYEQYF
CDR3 DNA: TGTGCCAGCAGTTACTCCCAGCGGGGCCAGCGCTACGAGCAGTACTTC

V gene: TRBV19
clone size: .
D gene: TRBD2
J gene: TRBJ2-7
CDR3 protein: CASSMRSAGVREQYF
CDR3 DNA: TGTGCCAGTAGTATGAGATCGGCGGGAGTTCGCGAGCAGTACTTC

V gene: TRBV30
clone size: few
D gene: TRBD2
J gene: TRBJ2-7
CDR3 protein: CAWSSEAGVGTEQYF
CDR3 DNA: TGTGCCTGGAGCTCCGAAGCGGGGGTAGGAACCGAGCAGTACTTC

V gene: TRBV5-1
clone size: .
D gene: .
J gene: TRBJ1-1
CDR3 protein: CASTFTGTTNTEAFF
CDR3 DNA: TGCGCCAGCACCTTTACCGGGACAACTAACACTGAAGCTTTCTTT

V gene: TRBV11-3
clone size: .
D gene: .
J gene: TRBJ2-2
CDR3 protein: CASSLEPGTGELFF
CDR3 DNA: TGTGCCAGCAGCTTAGAACCGGGCACCGGGGAGCTGTTTTTT

V gene: TRBV3-1/TRBV3-2
clone size: .
D gene: TRBD2
J gene: TRBJ2-3
CDR3 protein: CASRAGADTQYF
CDR3 DNA: TGTGCCAGCAGGGCGGGAGCAGATACGCAGTATTTT

V gene: TRBV28
clone size: .
D gene: TRBD1
J gene: TRBJ2-5
CDR3 protein: CASRTQGQKETQYF
CDR3 DNA: TGTGCCAGCAGGACCCAGGGACAGAAGGAGACCCAGTACTTC

V gene: TRBV2
clone size: .
D gene: TRBD2
J gene: TRBJ2-1
CDR3 protein: CASSTLGTSENEQFF
CDR3 DNA: TGTGCCAGCTCTACGCTCGGGACTAGCGAAAATGAGCAGTTCTTC

V gene: TRBV5-1
clone size: .
D gene: .
J gene: TRBJ2-5
CDR3 protein: CASSPQAGRETQYF
CDR3 DNA: TGCGCCAGCAGCCCCCAGGCAGGGCGAGAGACCCAGTACTTC

V gene: TRBV7-8
clone size: .
D gene: TRBD2
J gene: TRBJ2-3
CDR3 protein: CASSPTSYTPFTDTQYF
CDR3 DNA: TGTGCCAGCAGCCCGACTAGCTACACCCCGTTCACAGATACGCAGTATTTT

V gene: TRBV6-5
clone size: .
D gene: .
J gene: TRBJ2-7
CDR3 protein: CASSLRLSYEQYF
CDR3 DNA: TGTGCCAGCAGTCTAAGACTCTCCTACGAGCAGTACTTC

V gene: TRBV7-3
clone size: .
D gene: TRBD2
J gene: TRBJ2-3
CDR3 protein: CASSPGLAGSDTQYF
CDR3 DNA: TGTGCCAGCAGCCCCGGGTTAGCGGGGTCAGATACGCAGTATTTT

V gene: TRBV9
clone size: .
D gene: TRBD1
J gene: TRBJ2-1
CDR3 protein: CASSVGLRTGSYNEQFF
CDR3 DNA: TGTGCCAGCAGCGTAGGGTTGCGGACAGGGTCCTACAATGAGCAGTTCTTC